These 20 T cell receptor beta chains were all obtained from the same sample, sequenced in a study of blood T cell repertoires in COVID-19. TCRdb's table, derived via immunoSEQ multiplex PCR, lists solely in-frame clones and lacks some. In the table there are 50,000 to 65,000 clones, roughly 84% of which are singletons. The sample taken for sequencing was peripheral blood. The receptors stem from a man aged 35 to 55 with active COVID-19.

The gene calls are TRBV4-1 and TRBJ2-1; 7 bases fit TRBD1. Germline-derived CDR1 and CDR2 are MGHRA and YSYEKL. After removal of 3 bases from V and 0 bases from J, the junction contained 5 bases not matched to a gene. The CDR3 spans 16 residues. The DNA for the CDR3 is TGCGCCAGCAGCCAGGGTCGGGACAGCTCCTACAATGAGCAGTTCTTC. It yields the protein CASSQGRDSSYNEQFF.

The chain's CDR3 is CASKNGRAINLYEQYF. CDR3 nucleotide sequence: TGTGCCAGCAAAAACGGGAGGGCCATTAATCTGTACGAGCAGTACTTC. The chain recombines TRBV21-1 with TRBJ2-7; the tabulated D call, TRBD2, remains unverified against the DNA. TRBV21-1 is flagged as a pseudogene. The CDR3 has 16 amino acids.

The chain combines TRBV19 with TRBJ2-3, with D unclear. This CDR3 is built from 13 residues. Trimming took 3 bases from V and 3 from J, leaving 7 bases between them. The germline gives CDR1 LNHDA, CDR2 SQIVND (reference sequence). DNA for the CDR3: TGTGCCAGTAGTATCGGTGGTACAGATACGCAGTATTTT. Translation: CASSIGGTDTQYF. Full variable domain (missing parts from reference TRBV19 and TRBJ2-3): DGGITQSPKYLFRKEGQNVTLSCEQNLNHDAMYWYRQDPGQGLRLIYYSQIVNDFQKGDIAEGYSVSREKKESFPLTVTSAQKNPTAFYLCASSIGGTDTQYFGPGTRLTVL.

The chain couples TRBV27 to TRBJ2-7; 7 positions match TRBD1. Unmatched junction bases numbered 12, after V lost 4 bases and J lost 3 bases. This CDR3 spans 16 amino acids. Germline CDR1 reads MNHEY; CDR2 reads SMNVEV (reference sequence). CDR3 sequence reads: CASSSEGQPKIYEQYF. As DNA, the CDR3 is TGTGCCAGCAGTTCTGAGGGACAGCCTAAAATCTACGAGCAGTACTTC.

The chain carries TRBV18 and TRBJ2-7; a possible D gene is TRBD2 (6 bases). The germline gives CDR1 KGHSH, CDR2 LQKENI. This CDR3 contains 16 residues. Trimming stripped 6 bases from V and 5 bases from J, with 23 bases between. The CDR3 DNA follows: TGTGCCAGCTCCGCACAACCCGGCGGAGGGCGGAACGAGCAGTACTTC. Its translation: CASSAQPGGGRNEQYF.

Worth noting for this clone: Distinct nucleotide sequences in the sample also encode this CDR3. V usage is TRBV30 and J usage is TRBJ2-1, with TRBD2 matching over 10 bases. This CDR3 has 12 residues. Germline V gives CDR1 GTSNPN, CDR2 SVGIG (reference sequence). V was clipped by 4 bases and J by 10 bases; unmatched bases: 4. Here the CDR3 reads CAWTSGRNEQFF. CDR3 bases: TGTGCCTGGACTAGCGGGAGAAACGAGCAGTTCTTC.

The chain employs TRBV18 and TRBJ2-5; 13 bases match TRBD2. The CDR3 has 16 amino acids. V lost 4 bases to trimming and J lost 5 bases; unmatched junction nucleotides: 7. The germline CDR1 and CDR2 sequences are KGHSH and LQKENI. The CDR3, as DNA: TGTGCCAGCTCACTCCGACTAGCGGGAGGTCCGGAGACCCAGTACTTC. It codes for CASSLRLAGGPETQYF. Filled out from reference TRBV18 and TRBJ2-5, the complete variable domain reads NAGVMQNPRHLVRRRGQEARLRCSPMKGHSHVYWYRQLPEEGLKFMVYLQKENIIDESGMPKERFSAEFPKEGPSILRIQQVVRGDSAAYFCASSLRLAGGPETQYFGPGTRLLVL.

This clone was counted a few times. V usage is TRBV27 and J usage is TRBJ2-1; tentatively, D is TRBD1 (6 bases). CDR1 and CDR2 from the germline V gene are MNHEY and SMNVEV (reference sequence). The CDR3 covers 14 residues. V shed 2 bases and J shed 9 bases, with 14 bases lying between them. The CDR3 DNA reads as TGTGCCAGCAGTTTACAGGGGAATAAGGGTGAGCAGTTCTTC. Translation gives CASSLQGNKGEQFF.

This chain links TRBV18 with TRBJ2-3; D is unclear. Per the germline V gene, CDR1 is KGHSH and CDR2 is LQKENI. The CDR3 totals 13 residues. V shed 2 bases and J shed 2 bases, with 5 bases lying between them. CDR3 sequence: CASSPGHTDTQYF. CDR3 DNA: TGTGCCAGCTCACCAGGGCACACAGATACGCAGTATTTT.

Only one count was recorded for this clone. The chain employs TRBV24-1 and TRBJ2-5; possible D gene TRBD2, 7 bases. With 5 bases removed from V and 5 bases from J, the gap between germline ends came to 20 bases. CDR1 is KGHDR, CDR2 SFDVKD, per germline. CDR3 length equals 16 residues. The CDR3, as DNA: TGTGCCACCAGTGCGGGGGGCGCGATCCCTTTGGAGACCCAGTACTTC. It is translated as CATSAGGAIPLETQYF.

This clone was seen just once. The V gene is TRBV28, the J gene TRBJ2-5; no clear D gene. This CDR3 comprises 15 residues. Germline CDR1 MDHEN, CDR2 SYDVKM. V lost 6 bases and J lost 0, with 14 bases in between. The CDR3 spells CASSPLQDNQETQYF. In nucleotides, the CDR3 is TGTGCCAGCAGCCCTTTACAAGATAACCAAGAGACCCAGTACTTC.

The rearrangement uses TRBV19 and TRBJ2-7, with D possibly being TRBD2 (7 bases). V was trimmed by 4 bases and J by 4 bases, leaving 17 bases between them. This CDR3 is 15 amino acids long. The germline V gene encodes CDR1 LNHDA and CDR2 SQIVND (reference sequence). The CDR3 protein is CASSKGGARGYEQYF. CDR3 coding DNA: TGTGCCAGTAGTAAGGGGGGGGCCCGTGGGTACGAGCAGTACTTC.

The V call is TRBV6-1, the J call TRBJ2-3; 8 positions match TRBD2. J lost 6 bases, V lost 2 bases, and 7 bases had no gene match. The CDR3 has 15 amino acids. Per germline, CDR1 MNHNS and CDR2 SASEGT. CDR3 loop: CASSESAGGGDTQYF. CDR3 bases: TGTGCCAGCAGTGAATCGGCGGGAGGAGGGGATACGCAGTATTTT.

V is TRBV27 and J is TRBJ2-5, with 8 bases lining up with TRBD2. CDR1 and CDR2 from the germline V gene are MNHEY and SMNVEV (reference sequence). With 6 bases clipped from V and 4 bases from J, the junction kept 13 bases outside the gene matches. There are 16 residues in the CDR3. CDR3 region: CASRRNGASGGETQYF. The CDR3, as DNA: TGTGCCAGCAGACGTAATGGCGCCAGCGGGGGAGAGACCCAGTACTTC.

The rearrangement uses TRBV6-4 and TRBJ2-1; maybe TRBD2 (6 bases). The CDR3 consists of 16 residues. Germline V gene lookup returns CDR1 MRHNA and CDR2 SNTAGT. Trimming removed 0 bases at V and 4 bases at J, with 13 bases between. The CDR3 DNA reads TGTGCCAGCAGTGACTCAGTGAGTAGCGGATACAATGAGCAGTTCTTC. Translation gives CASSDSVSSGYNEQFF.

This clone was seen a single time. V gene TRBV7-9 combines with J gene TRBJ1-3, with D hard to call. Between the trimmed V and J ends, which lost 3 bases and 5 bases, there was a span of 8 bases. Germline values: CDR1 SEHNR, CDR2 FQNEAQ (reference sequence). The CDR3 is 13 residues long. This CDR3 is CASSFADRNTIYF. In DNA, the CDR3 is TGTGCCAGCAGCTTCGCCGACAGAAACACCATATATTTT.

The chain couples TRBV5-1 to TRBJ2-5, with 14 bases fitting TRBD2. CDR3 length: 16 residues. J gave up 5 bases and V 6 bases, and 9 bases lay outside the gene matches. Germline V gene lookup returns CDR1 SGHRS and CDR2 YFSETQ. CDR3 loop: CASKWGLAGEAETQYF. The CDR3 DNA reads as TGCGCCAGCAAATGGGGACTAGCGGGAGAGGCGGAGACCCAGTACTTC.

The chain combines TRBV7-9 with TRBJ2-1; tentative D call: TRBD2 (6 bases). CDR1 is SEHNR, CDR2 FQNEAQ, per germline (reference sequence). The V end lost 2 bases, the J end lost 7 bases, and 9 bases lay between the germline ends. CDR3 length: 13 residues. The CDR3 region has the DNA TGTGCCAGCAGCTTAACCCGGGAGAATGAGCAGTTCTTC. Translated, it gives CASSLTRENEQFF.

The chain couples TRBV9 to TRBJ2-3; 13 bases are shared with TRBD2. CDR3 length: 16 residues. After removal of 2 bases from V and 5 bases from J, the junction contained 5 bases not matched to a gene. Germline CDR1 reads SGDLS; CDR2 reads YYNGEE. CDR3 DNA: TGTGCCAGCAGCGTGACTAGCGGGAGGCCAAAAGATACGCAGTATTTT. It codes for CASSVTSGRPKDTQYF.

V gene TRBV19 combines with J gene TRBJ2-3; TRBD1 matches at 7 bases. The CDR3 is 14 residues long. V shed 5 bases and J 2 bases; nucleotides not matched to a gene: 4. The germline V gene has CDR1 LNHDA and CDR2 SQIVND (reference sequence). The CDR3 region is CASSLGQFTDTQYF. The CDR3 region has the DNA TGTGCCAGTAGTCTGGGACAGTTCACAGATACGCAGTATTTT.